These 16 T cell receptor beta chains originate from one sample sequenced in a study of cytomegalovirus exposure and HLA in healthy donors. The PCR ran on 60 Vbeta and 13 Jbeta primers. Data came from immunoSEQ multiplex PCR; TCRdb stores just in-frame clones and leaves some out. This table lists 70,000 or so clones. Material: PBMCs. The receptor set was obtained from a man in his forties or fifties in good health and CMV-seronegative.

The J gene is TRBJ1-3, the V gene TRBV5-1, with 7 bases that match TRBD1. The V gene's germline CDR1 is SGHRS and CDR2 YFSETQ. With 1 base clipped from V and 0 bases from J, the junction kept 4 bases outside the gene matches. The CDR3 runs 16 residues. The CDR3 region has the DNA TGCGCCAGCAGCTTGTTGGGACAGAGCTCTGGAAACACCATATATTTT. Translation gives CASSLLGQSSGNTIYF.

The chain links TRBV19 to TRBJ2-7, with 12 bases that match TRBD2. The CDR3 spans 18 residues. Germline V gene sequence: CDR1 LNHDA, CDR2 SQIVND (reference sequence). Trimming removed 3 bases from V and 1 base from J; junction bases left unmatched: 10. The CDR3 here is CASSIQASGGAFSYEQYF. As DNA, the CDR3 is TGTGCCAGTAGTATCCAGGCTAGCGGGGGGGCCTTTTCCTACGAGCAGTACTTC. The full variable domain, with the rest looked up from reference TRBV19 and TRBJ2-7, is DGGITQSPKYLFRKEGQNVTLSCEQNLNHDAMYWYRQDPGQGLRLIYYSQIVNDFQKGDIAEGYSVSREKKESFPLTVTSAQKNPTAFYLCASSIQASGGAFSYEQYFGPGTRLTVT.

The CDR3 bases are TGTGCCAGCAGCAGCTGGACAGGGAGGTTCACCGGGGAGCTGTTTTTT. Protein product: CASSSWTGRFTGELFF. The chain is built from TRBV5-6 and TRBJ2-2, with 8 bases identical to TRBD1. CDR1 is SGHDT and CDR2 is YYEEEE in the germline V gene. The trim removed 4 bases at V and 4 bases at J, leaving 9 bases unmatched. The CDR3 has 16 residues.

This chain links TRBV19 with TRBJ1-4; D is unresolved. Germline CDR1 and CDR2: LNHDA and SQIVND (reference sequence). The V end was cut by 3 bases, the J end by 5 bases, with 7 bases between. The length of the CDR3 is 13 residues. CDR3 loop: CASSINPNEKLFF. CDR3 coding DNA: TGTGCCAGTAGTATTAATCCGAATGAAAAACTGTTTTTT. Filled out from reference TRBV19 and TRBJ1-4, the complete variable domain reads DGGITQSPKYLFRKEGQNVTLSCEQNLNHDAMYWYRQDPGQGLRLIYYSQIVNDFQKGDIAEGYSVSREKKESFPLTVTSAQKNPTAFYLCASSINPNEKLFFGSGTQLSVL.

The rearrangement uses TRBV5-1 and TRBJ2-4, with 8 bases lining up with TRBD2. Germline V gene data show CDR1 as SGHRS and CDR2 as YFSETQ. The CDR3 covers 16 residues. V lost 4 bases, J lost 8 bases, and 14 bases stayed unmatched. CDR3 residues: CASSLQPGLVDDIQYF. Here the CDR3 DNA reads TGCGCCAGCAGCCTACAGCCGGGACTAGTGGATGACATTCAGTACTTC.

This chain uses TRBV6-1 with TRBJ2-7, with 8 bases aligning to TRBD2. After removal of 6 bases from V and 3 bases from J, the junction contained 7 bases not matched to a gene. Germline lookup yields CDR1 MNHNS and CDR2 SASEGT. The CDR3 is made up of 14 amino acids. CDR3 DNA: TGTGCCAGCAGGGGTTTCGGGGGGGACTACGAGCAGTACTTC. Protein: CASRGFGGDYEQYF.

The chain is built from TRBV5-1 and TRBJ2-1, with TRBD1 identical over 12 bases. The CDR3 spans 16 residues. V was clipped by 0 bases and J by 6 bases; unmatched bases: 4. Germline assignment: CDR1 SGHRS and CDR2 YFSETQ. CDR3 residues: CASSLEGTGGRNEQFF. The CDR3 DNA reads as TGCGCCAGCAGCTTGGAAGGGACAGGGGGCCGCAATGAGCAGTTCTTC.

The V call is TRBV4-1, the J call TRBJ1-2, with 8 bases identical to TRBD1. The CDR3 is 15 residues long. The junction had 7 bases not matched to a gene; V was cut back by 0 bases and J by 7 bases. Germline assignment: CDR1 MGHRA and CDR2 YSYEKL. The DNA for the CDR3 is TGCGCCAGCAGCCAAGAGGGGGGACAGGTGTTTGGCTACACCTTC. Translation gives CASSQEGGQVFGYTF.

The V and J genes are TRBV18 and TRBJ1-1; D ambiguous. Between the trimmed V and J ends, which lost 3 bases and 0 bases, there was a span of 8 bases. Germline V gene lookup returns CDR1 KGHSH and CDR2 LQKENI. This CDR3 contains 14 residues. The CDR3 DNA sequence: TGTGCCAGCTCACCTGGCGGGATGAACACTGAAGCTTTCTTT. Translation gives CASSPGGMNTEAFF.

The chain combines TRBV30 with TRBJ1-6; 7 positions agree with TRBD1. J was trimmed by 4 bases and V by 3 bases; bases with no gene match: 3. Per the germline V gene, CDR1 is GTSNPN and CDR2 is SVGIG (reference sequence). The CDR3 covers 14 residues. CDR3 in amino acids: CAWRGTDYNSPLHF. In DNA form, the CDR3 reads TGTGCCTGGAGGGGGACAGATTATAATTCACCCCTCCACTTT.

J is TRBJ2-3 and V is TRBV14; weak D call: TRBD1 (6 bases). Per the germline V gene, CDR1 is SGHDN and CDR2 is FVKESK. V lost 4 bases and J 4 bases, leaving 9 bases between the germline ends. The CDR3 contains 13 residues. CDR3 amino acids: CASSLNRADTQYF. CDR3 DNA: TGTGCCAGCAGCCTTAACAGGGCAGATACGCAGTATTTT.

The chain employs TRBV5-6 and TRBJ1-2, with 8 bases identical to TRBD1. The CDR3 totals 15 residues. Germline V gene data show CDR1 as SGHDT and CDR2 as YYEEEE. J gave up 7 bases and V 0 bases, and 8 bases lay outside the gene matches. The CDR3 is CASSLEGRGLIGYTF. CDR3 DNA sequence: TGTGCCAGCAGCTTGGAGGGCAGGGGGCTTATTGGCTACACCTTC. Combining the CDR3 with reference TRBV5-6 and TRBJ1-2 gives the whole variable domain DAGVTQSPTHLIKTRGQQVTLRCSPKSGHDTVSWYQQALGQGPQFIFQYYEEEERQRGNFPDRFSGHQFPNYSSELNVNALLLGDSALYLCASSLEGRGLIGYTFGSGTRLTVV.

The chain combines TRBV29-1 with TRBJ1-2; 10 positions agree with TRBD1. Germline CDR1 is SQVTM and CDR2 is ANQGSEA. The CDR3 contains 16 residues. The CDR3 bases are TGCAGTATCGTCCCCTCCGGGACAGGGGTTTCTAGTGGCTACACCTTC. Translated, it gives CSIVPSGTGVSSGYTF. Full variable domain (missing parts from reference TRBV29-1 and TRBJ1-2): SAVISQKPSRDICQRGTSLTIQCQVDSQVTMMFWYRQQPGQSLTLIATANQGSEATYESGFVIDKFPISRPNLTFSTLTVSNMSPEDSSIYLCSIVPSGTGVSSGYTFGSGTRLTVV.

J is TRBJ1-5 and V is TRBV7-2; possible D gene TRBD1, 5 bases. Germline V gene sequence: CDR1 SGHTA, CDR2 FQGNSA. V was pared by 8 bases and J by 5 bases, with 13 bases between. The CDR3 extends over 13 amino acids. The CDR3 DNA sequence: TGTGCCAGCGTCCAACAGGCGCATCAGCCCCAGCATTTT. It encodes CASVQQAHQPQHF.

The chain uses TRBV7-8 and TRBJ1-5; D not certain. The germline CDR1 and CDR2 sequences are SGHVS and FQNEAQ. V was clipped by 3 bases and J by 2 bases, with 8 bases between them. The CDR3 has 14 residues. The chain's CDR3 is CASSFSSGNQPQHF. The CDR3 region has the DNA TGTGCCAGCAGCTTCTCCTCGGGCAATCAGCCCCAGCATTTT.

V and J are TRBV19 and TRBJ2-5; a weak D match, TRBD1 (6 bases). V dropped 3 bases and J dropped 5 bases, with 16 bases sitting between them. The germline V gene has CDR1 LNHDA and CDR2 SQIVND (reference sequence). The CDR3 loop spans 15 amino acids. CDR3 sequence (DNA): TGTGCCAGTAGTATGTACGCAGGGGTAGGCGAGACCCAGTACTTC. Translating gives CASSMYAGVGETQYF. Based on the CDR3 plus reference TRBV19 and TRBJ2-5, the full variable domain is DGGITQSPKYLFRKEGQNVTLSCEQNLNHDAMYWYRQDPGQGLRLIYYSQIVNDFQKGDIAEGYSVSREKKESFPLTVTSAQKNPTAFYLCASSMYAGVGETQYFGPGTRLLVL.